The 5 T cell receptor beta chains below were found in one sample sequenced in a study of tumor-infiltrating lymphocytes in localized non-small cell lung cancer. Profiled with immunoSEQ multiplex PCR; TCRdb holds only in-frame clones, not every one. The sample holds about 16,000 clones, roughly 79% seen once. Sample: lung tumor tissue. The receptors derive from a human donor with non-small cell lung cancer.

CDR3 sequence: CASGLDRSSYNEQFF. The CDR3 region has the DNA TGTGCTAGTGGTTTGGACAGAAGCTCCTACAATGAGCAGTTCTTC. This chain joins TRBV12-5 and TRBJ2-1; no clear D gene. The CDR3 runs to 15 residues. V was cut by 1 base and J by 0 bases, with 7 bases left in between. CDR1 and CDR2 (germline): LGHNT, FRNRAP.

The CDR3: CAWSEGAQSYEQYF. The CDR3 DNA reads TGTGCCTGGAGTGAGGGGGCGCAATCCTACGAGCAGTACTTC. The chain combines TRBV30 with TRBJ2-7; the match to TRBD1 covers 7 bases. The CDR3 has 14 residues. J gave up 1 base and V 1 base, and 4 bases lay outside the gene matches. From germline, CDR1 is GTSNPN and CDR2 SVGIG (reference sequence).

This clone has just a few counts. The V and J genes are TRBV18 and TRBJ2-5; D may correspond to TRBD1 or TRBD2 (7 bases each). The CDR3 runs to 14 residues. The germline V and J ends were trimmed by 4 bases and 5 bases, with 14 bases remaining between them. Germline V lookup: CDR1 KGHSH, CDR2 LQKENI. The CDR3 loop is CASSLRQGGETQYF. The CDR3 bases are TGTGCCAGCTCACTCCGACAGGGAGGGGAGACCCAGTACTTC.

This clone was detected only a few times. The V and J genes are TRBV7-8 and TRBJ2-7, with 7 bases matching TRBD1. Germline loops: CDR1 SGHVS, CDR2 FQNEAQ. V shed 5 bases and J 3 bases; nucleotides not matched to a gene: 7. CDR3 length: 14 amino acids. The CDR3 DNA sequence: TGTGCCAGCAGCGCATCGACAGGGTTCTACGAGCAGTACTTC. Translation: CASSASTGFYEQYF.

This clone occurred a few times. V and J are TRBV6-4 and TRBJ2-7; TRBD2 aligns across 8 bases. Trimming removed 5 bases from V and 3 bases from J; junction bases left unmatched: 9. Looked up from germline, CDR1 is MRHNA and CDR2 is SNTAGT. CDR3 length: 15 residues. This chain's CDR3 is CASSSGLAVDYEQYF. The CDR3 DNA reads as TGTGCCAGCAGTTCCGGACTAGCTGTGGACTACGAGCAGTACTTC.